The present T cell receptor beta chain was sequenced within a study of T cells after yellow fever vaccination. At the level of the study: For low cell numbers, libraries were made with SMART-Seq v4 Ultra Low Input.

Making TCR cDNA involved 5'RACE template switching, which added UMIs and a universal primer site. TCRdb recomputed calls from the 5' RACE reads with MiXCR, one row per CDR3 protein. The sample holds 500,000 to 650,000 distinct CDR3 sequences; 12% are singletons and the top ten take 15%. The germline gives CDR1 SEHNR, CDR2 FQNEAQ (reference sequence). The CDR3 totals 15 residues. V lost 4 bases and J 3 bases, leaving 15 bases between the germline ends. Study-wide results and caveats: Post-booster reappearance was seen for most primary-vaccination clones (96% CD4, around 88% CD8).

Concerning this clonotype itself: No antigen is known for it.

The clonotype comes from a young man who received the YFV17D yellow fever vaccine. The genes are TRBV7-9 and TRBJ2-5, with D perhaps matching TRBD2 (5 bases). Sequencing was performed on PBMCs, taken on the day of the yellow fever booster vaccination. CDR3 sequence reads: CASSYGVRVKETQYF. As DNA, the CDR3 is TGTGCCAGCAGCTACGGGGTCCGGGTAAAAGAGACCCAGTACTTC.